These 14 T cell receptor beta chains originate from one sample sequenced in a study of T cell repertoires in ileal Crohn's disease (dated by TCRdb to about 2019). The library was generated by the immunoSEQ multiplex PCR assay. TCRdb mirrors the immuneACCESS table, restricted to in-frame sequences. Some clones are absent from its copies; in checked studies, under half trace to an unresolved V gene, and the reason for the others is unknown. The sample table holds approximately 15,000 clones, of which approximately 80% were seen once. 4.2% of the sample comes from the top ten. Sequenced sample: ileal tissue. These TCRs come from an adult with Crohn's disease.

CDR3 loop: CASSLAASGSYEQYV. The CDR3 DNA reads as TGTGCCAGCAGCCTAGCAGCTAGCGGGAGCTACGAGCAGTACGTC. The chain carries TRBV7-2 and TRBJ2-7; 10 bases align to TRBD2. The CDR3 spans 15 residues. Germline values: CDR1 SGHTA, CDR2 FQGNSA.

This clone was observed a handful of times. Here the CDR3 reads CASSSDPGQKGAQYF. CDR3 DNA: TGCGCCAGCAGCTCAGACCCGGGACAAAAAGGGGCCCAGTACTTC. The chain has TRBV5-1 and TRBJ2-5; TRBD1 might be the D (6 bases). Germline V gene lookup returns CDR1 SGHRS and CDR2 YFSETQ. This CDR3 has 15 residues. The V gene lost 3 bases and the J gene lost 9 bases, with 21 bases spanning the gap.

The chain couples TRBV9 to TRBJ2-5; 8 nucleotides line up with TRBD2. This CDR3 contains 15 residues. Germline lookup yields CDR1 SGDLS and CDR2 YYNGEE. Trimming removed 3 bases from V and 4 bases from J; junction bases left unmatched: 8. The DNA of the CDR3 is TGTGCCAGCAGCGCCCGTAGCGGGATATCAGAGACCCAGTACTTC. It yields the protein CASSARSGISETQYF.

This clone was seen a single time. The rearrangement links TRBV5-6 to TRBJ1-2; the D is unclear. The CDR3 runs 13 residues. The germline gives CDR1 SGHDT, CDR2 YYEEEE. Trimming removed 3 bases from V and 8 bases from J, with 14 bases in between. The CDR3, as DNA: TGTGCCAGCAGCTCCGGGTTCTACGGAGGCTACACCTTC. It encodes CASSSGFYGGYTF.

The CDR3, as DNA: TGTGCCAGCAGCTTGGCCGGGGGACAGTCTAGCAATCAGCCCCAGCATTTT. It encodes CASSLAGGQSSNQPQHF. J is TRBJ1-5 and V is TRBV5-6, with 7 bases fitting TRBD1. The CDR3 has 17 residues. Germline lookup yields CDR1 SGHDT and CDR2 YYEEEE. Trimming removed 0 bases from V and 0 bases from J; junction bases left unmatched: 6.

The V call is TRBV12-5, the J call TRBJ1-5, with 8 bases aligning to TRBD1. The CDR3 is 15 amino acids. The ends lost 6 bases at V and 11 bases at J; junction bases unmatched: 15. From germline, CDR1 is LGHNT and CDR2 FRNRAP. CDR3 sequence: CASGRQGPFLVAQHF. CDR3 nucleotides: TGTGCTAGTGGGCGACAGGGGCCCTTCTTGGTGGCCCAGCATTTT.

Only a few counts were recorded for this clone. J is TRBJ2-3 and V is TRBV19; D remains unclear. This CDR3 is 15 amino acids long. From germline, CDR1 is LNHDA and CDR2 SQIVND (reference sequence). V lost 5 bases and J lost 0, with 12 bases in between. CDR3 amino acids: CASSALSTSTDTQYF. The CDR3 coding sequence is TGTGCCAGTAGTGCCCTTTCGACTAGCACAGATACGCAGTATTTT.

The rearrangement uses TRBV5-1 and TRBJ2-2; TRBD2 is a possible D gene (5 bases). There are 15 residues in the CDR3. Germline V gives CDR1 SGHRS, CDR2 YFSETQ. V lost 1 base and J lost 0, with 7 bases in between. The CDR3 sequence: CASSLNSANTGELFF. In nucleotides, the CDR3 is TGCGCCAGCAGCTTGAATAGCGCGAACACCGGGGAGCTGTTTTTT.

J is TRBJ1-1 and V is TRBV15; D unclear. The CDR3 consists of 14 residues. V lost 5 bases to trimming and J lost 0 bases, with 10 bases between them. Looked up from germline, CDR1 is LNHNV and CDR2 is YYDKDF (reference sequence). CDR3 protein: CATSPRSLNTEAFF. CDR3 bases: TGTGCCACCAGCCCGCGGTCCCTGAACACTGAAGCTTTCTTT.

V usage is TRBV9 and J usage is TRBJ1-3; the match to TRBD1 covers 7 bases. The CDR3 runs 17 residues. V dropped 0 bases and J dropped 4; count of bases not matched to a gene: 10. Looked up from germline, CDR1 is SGDLS and CDR2 is YYNGEE. This chain's CDR3 is CASSVATGRGPGNTIYF. The CDR3 DNA reads as TGTGCCAGCAGCGTAGCTACGGGAAGGGGGCCGGGAAACACCATATATTTT.

The chain links TRBV6-5 to TRBJ2-2; weak D call: TRBD1 (8 bases). This CDR3 contains 16 residues. V was trimmed by 4 bases and J by 6 bases, leaving 18 bases between them. Germline loops: CDR1 MNHEY, CDR2 SVGAGI. CDR3: CASSLLDRGGAGELFF. DNA for the CDR3: TGTGCCAGCAGTTTACTTGACAGGGGAGGGGCCGGGGAGCTGTTTTTT.

This chain connects TRBV7-2 to TRBJ2-5; 9 nucleotides match TRBD1. The CDR3 has 15 amino acids. Germline CDR1 is SGHTA and CDR2 is FQGNSA. J was trimmed by 5 bases and V by 4 bases; bases with no gene match: 8. The CDR3 coding sequence is TGTGCCAGCAGCTCCGGACAGGGGTTAGGCGAGACCCAGTACTTC. Translating gives CASSSGQGLGETQYF.

The chain uses TRBV18 and TRBJ1-1; no reliable D call. Trimming removed 6 bases at V and 1 base at J, with 18 bases between. The CDR3 covers 16 residues. The germline CDR1 and CDR2 sequences are KGHSH and LQKENI. As DNA, the CDR3 is TGTGCCAGCTCTCAAGCCCCGGGGTCCAAGAACACTGAAGCTTTCTTT. Its protein product is CASSQAPGSKNTEAFF.

This chain's CDR3 is CAWGTSVWTGELFF. The CDR3 region has the DNA TGTGCCTGGGGGACTAGCGTTTGGACCGGGGAGCTGTTTTTT. This chain connects TRBV30 to TRBJ2-2; the match to TRBD2 covers 10 bases. V was pared by 5 bases and J by 5 bases, with 5 bases of the junction left unmatched. The CDR3 extends over 14 amino acids. Germline V gene sequence: CDR1 GTSNPN, CDR2 SVGIG (reference sequence).